This section outlines one TCR beta chain sequence together with its context. Its antigen is not yet known. No much larger clone exists at a distance of one base, and base qualities are not known. The data are from a study of T cell changes during pregnancy in multiple sclerosis (dated by TCRdb to between 2019 and 2020). Broadly, across the study: The study examined how the T cell repertoire changed over the course of pregnancy in women with multiple sclerosis.

Library preparation employed the immunoSEQ multiplex PCR assay. In TCRdb, the immuneACCESS table is reduced to in-frame sequences with V and J assigned. These tables do not hold every clone; where another copy was compared, an unresolved V gene accounts for under half, and the others remain unexplained. This sample comprises 60,000 to 75,000 clones, approximately 93% of them detected only once. The ten largest clones capture about 3% of the sample. As encoded in the germline V gene (reference sequence), CDR1 is GTSNPN while CDR2 is SVGIG. From the cysteine through the phenylalanine, the CDR3 covers 13 amino acids. The sequence is cut down to CDR3 DNA, 39 bases in frame from base 1.

The starting material was CD8+ T cells from peripheral blood mononuclear cells, obtained in the second trimester of pregnancy. This TCR derives from a female donor with multiple sclerosis, enrolled in a pregnancy study. This receptor chain uses TRBV30 and TRBJ1-3, with the identity of the D gene unclear. This receptor carries the CDR3 CGEKFANGNTIYF. The DNA sequence follows: TGTGGTGAGAAATTCGCCAATGGAAACACCATATATTTT. With the portions outside the CDR3 filled from the reference TRBV30 and TRBJ1-3 genes, the complete variable region becomes SQTIHQWPATLVQPVGSPLSLECTVEGTSNPNLYWYRQAAGRGLQLLFYSVGIGQISSEVPQNLSASRPQDRQFILSSKKLLLSDSGFYLCGEKFANGNTIYFGEGSWLTVV.